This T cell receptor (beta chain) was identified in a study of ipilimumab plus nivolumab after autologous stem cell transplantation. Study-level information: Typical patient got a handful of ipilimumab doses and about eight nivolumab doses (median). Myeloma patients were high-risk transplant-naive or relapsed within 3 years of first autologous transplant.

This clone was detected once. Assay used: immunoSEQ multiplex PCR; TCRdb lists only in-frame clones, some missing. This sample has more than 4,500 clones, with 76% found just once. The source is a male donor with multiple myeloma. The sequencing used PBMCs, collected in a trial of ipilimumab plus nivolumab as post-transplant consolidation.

The CDR3 reads CASREGFYTF. CDR3 DNA: TGTGCCAGCAGGGAGGGTTTCTACACCTTC. This chain joins TRBV6-1 and TRBJ1-2, with D unclear. Trimming took 6 bases from V and 10 from J, leaving 9 bases between them. The CDR3 loop spans 10 amino acids. CDR1 and CDR2 from the germline V gene are MNHNS and SASEGT.